The present entry profiles one T cell receptor (beta chain) with its context. The CDR3 has 14 amino acids. Trimming cost V 5 bases and J 4 bases, with 12 bases left between them. Germline values: CDR1 SGHNT, CDR2 YENEEA. The data belong to a study of T cell changes during pregnancy in multiple sclerosis. Assay used: immunoSEQ multiplex PCR; TCRdb lists only in-frame clones, some missing. This sample has just under 65,000 clones, with around 91% found just once. The origin of this receptor is a female donor in good health, enrolled as a control in a pregnancy study. The V and J genes are TRBV11-3 and TRBJ1-5; D call uncertain. The sample consisted of peripheral blood, taken in the second trimester of pregnancy. Here the CDR3 DNA reads TGTGCCAGCAGCGACGGGTATAGAAATCAGCCCCAGCATTTT. It specifies CASSDGYRNQPQHF.